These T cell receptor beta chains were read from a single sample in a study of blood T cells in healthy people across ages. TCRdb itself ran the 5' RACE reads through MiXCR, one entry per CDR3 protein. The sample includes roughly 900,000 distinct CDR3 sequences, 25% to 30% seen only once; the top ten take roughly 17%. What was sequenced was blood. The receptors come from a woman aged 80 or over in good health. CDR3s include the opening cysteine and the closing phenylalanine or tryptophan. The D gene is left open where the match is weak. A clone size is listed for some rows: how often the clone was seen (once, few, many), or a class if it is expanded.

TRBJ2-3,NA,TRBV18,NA,TGTGCCAGCTCACCGGCAGACCACACAGATACGCAGTATTTT,CASSPADHTDTQYF
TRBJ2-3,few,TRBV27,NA,TGTGCCAGCAGTAGGGCGGAGGAAGGGAGTACGCAGTATTTT,CASSRAEEGSTQYF
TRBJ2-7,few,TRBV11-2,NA,TGTGCCAGCAGCTTAGGTCGTCTATTGCCCACCTACGAGCAGTACTTC,CASSLGRLLPTYEQYF
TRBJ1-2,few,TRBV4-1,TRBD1,TGCGCCAGCAGCTTTGGGACAGGAGAGTATGGCTACACCTTC,CASSFGTGEYGYTF
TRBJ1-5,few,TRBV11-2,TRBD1,TGTGCCAGCAGCTCTGGCCGACAGGGATTAAGCAATCAGCCCCAGCATTTT,CASSSGRQGLSNQPQHF
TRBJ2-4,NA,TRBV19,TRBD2,TGTGCCAGCCGGGGGGGCTCAGCCAAAAACATTCAGTACTTC,CASRGGSAKNIQYF
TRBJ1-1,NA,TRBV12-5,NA,TGTGCTAGTGGTTTTGGACAGTCCGAAGCTTTCTTT,CASGFGQSEAFF
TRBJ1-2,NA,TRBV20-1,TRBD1,TGCAGTGCTAGAGGGACAGGGTTGGATGACACCTTC,CSARGTGLDDTF
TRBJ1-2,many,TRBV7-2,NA,TGTGCCAGCAGCTTATTTGCTAGCTATGGCTACACCTTC,CASSLFASYGYTF
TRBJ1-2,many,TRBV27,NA,TGTGCCAGCGGCCTTTCAGGTTCTTATGGCTACACCTTC,CASGLSGSYGYTF
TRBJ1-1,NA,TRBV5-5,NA,TGTGCCGGCAGAAGGGGGGGGTTTTCAGCTTTCTTT,CAGRRGGFSAFF
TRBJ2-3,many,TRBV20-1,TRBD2,TGCAGTGCTAGAGCCGGGACTAACTGGAAAGATACGCAGTATTTT,CSARAGTNWKDTQYF
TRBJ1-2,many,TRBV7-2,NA,TGTGCCAGCAGCCAACCGGGCCTCCTTAACTATGGCTACACCTTC,CASSQPGLLNYGYTF
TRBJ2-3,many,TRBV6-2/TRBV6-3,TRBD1,TGTGCCAGCAAGACAGGGCCCACAGATACGCAGTATTTT,CASKTGPTDTQYF
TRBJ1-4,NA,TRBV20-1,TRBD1,TGCAGTGCTAGACCTGAGGACAGGGCTTATGAAAAACTGTTTTTT,CSARPEDRAYEKLFF
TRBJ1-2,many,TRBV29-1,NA,TGCAGCGTTGTTCGTGGGAACTATGGCTACACCTTC,CSVVRGNYGYTF
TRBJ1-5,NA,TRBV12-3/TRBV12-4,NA,TGTGCCAGCTCCTTGGGAAGGAGCGCAGGGATGGGGAATCAGCCCCAGCATTTT,CASSLGRSAGMGNQPQHF
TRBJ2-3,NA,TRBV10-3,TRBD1,TGTGCCATCGGGGGGACAGGGGGAGGAGATACGCAGTATTTT,CAIGGTGGGDTQYF
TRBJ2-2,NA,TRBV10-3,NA,TGTGCCATCAGTGAGTCGGCGGTCGGGGAGCTGTTTTTT,CAISESAVGELFF
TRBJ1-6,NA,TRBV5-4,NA,TGTGCCAGCAGCTTGTTGGATTCACCCCTCCACTTT,CASSLLDSPLHF
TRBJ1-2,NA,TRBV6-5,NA,TGTGCCAGCAGGCCCCCAGGAGGAAACTATGGCTACACCTTC,CASRPPGGNYGYTF
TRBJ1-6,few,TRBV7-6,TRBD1,TGTGCCAGCAGCTGGGGACAGTCACCCCTCCACTTT,CASSWGQSPLHF
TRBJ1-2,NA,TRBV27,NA,TGTGCCAGCAGCCCTCTACGGGGCCCCTACACCTTC,CASSPLRGPYTF
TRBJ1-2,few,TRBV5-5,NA,TGTGCCAGCAGCTTCATGGGGGCAACGGAAGGCTACACCTTC,CASSFMGATEGYTF
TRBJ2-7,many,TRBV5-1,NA,TGCGCCAGCAGCCTAGGTCAGGGGTTCTCCTACGAGCAGTACTTC,CASSLGQGFSYEQYF
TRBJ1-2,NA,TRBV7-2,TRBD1,TGTGCCAGCAGCTCCCTCGACAGGGACCACTATGGCTACACCTTC,CASSSLDRDHYGYTF
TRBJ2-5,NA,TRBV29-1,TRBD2,TGCAGCGCAGCACTAGCGGGGGCTCTCAATGAGCAGTACTTC,CSAALAGALNEQYF
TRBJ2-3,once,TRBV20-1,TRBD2,TGCAGTGCTAGGGGCGGGGGGGCTGGAACAGATACGCAGTATTTT,CSARGGGAGTDTQYF
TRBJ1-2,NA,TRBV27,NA,TGTGCCAGCAGTTTATCGTGTGACGGCTACACCTTC,CASSLSCDGYTF
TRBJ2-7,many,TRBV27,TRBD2,TGTGCCAGCAGTTTTAGCGGGGGGGGTTCCTACGAGCAGTACTTC,CASSFSGGGSYEQYF
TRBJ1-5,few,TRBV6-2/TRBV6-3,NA,TGTGCCAGCAGTTACTCGAGGGGGGCTGGCAATCAGCCCCAGCATTTT,CASSYSRGAGNQPQHF
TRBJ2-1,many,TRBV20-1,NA,TGCAGTGCTAGACGGGGGTCTCCTGATGAGCAGTTCTTC,CSARRGSPDEQFF
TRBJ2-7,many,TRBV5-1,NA,TGCGCCAGCAGCTTGTCGGTGACGGACCCCAATTTCTCCTACGAGCGGTACTTC,CASSLSVTDPNFSYERYF
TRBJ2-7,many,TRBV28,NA,TGTGCCAGCAGTTTATTCAGGGGACTAACCTACGAGCAGTACTTC,CASSLFRGLTYEQYF
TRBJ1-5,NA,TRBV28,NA,TGTGCCGGCAGTTTATCTCACAGGGTTCATCAGCCCCAGCATTTT,CAGSLSHRVHQPQHF
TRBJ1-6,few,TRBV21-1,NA,TGTGCCAGCAGCAAATCACCCCTCCACTTT,CASSKSPLHF
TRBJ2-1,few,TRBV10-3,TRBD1,TGTGCCGTCGCCAGGGACAGGGACAATGAGCAGTTCTTC,CAVARDRDNEQFF
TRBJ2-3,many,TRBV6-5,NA,TGTGCCAGCAGGCGGAGGGCGGGCACAGATACGCAGTATTTT,CASRRRAGTDTQYF
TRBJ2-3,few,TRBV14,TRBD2,TGTGCCAGCAGCCGAGGGGGACTAGCGGGTACGCAGTATTTT,CASSRGGLAGTQYF
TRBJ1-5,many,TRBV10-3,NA,TGTGCCATCAGTGAAAGGGGTGGTCAGCCCCAGCATTTT,CAISERGGQPQHF